The rows below give T cell receptor beta chains drawn from one sample of a study of blood T cell repertoires in COVID-19. Sequencing used immunoSEQ multiplex PCR; TCRdb keeps in-frame clones, though not all of them. The top ten clones hold approximately 5.1% of a sample with 150,000 to 200,000 clones, approximately 80% of them seen once. Source material: PBMCs or T cells enriched from blood (not recorded which). The receptors here all came from a man aged 65 to 85 who had been exposed to COVID-19. Both conserved end residues are part of each CDR3. A D gene is named only where the DNA matches it firmly. For some rows the clone size is stated as once, few or many, or as a class when expanded; others skip it.

CDR3aa,CDR3nt,abundance,j_gene,v_gene,d_gene
CASSAQARVGTGELFF,TGCGCCAGCAGCGCTCAGGCCCGCGTCGGCACCGGGGAGCTGTTTTTT,NA,TRBJ2-2,TRBV5-1,NA
CASSLNSLSGANVLTF,TGTGCCAGCAGCTTAAACAGCCTCTCTGGGGCCAACGTCCTGACTTTC,NA,TRBJ2-6,TRBV7-3,NA
CASSQRGGDQPQHF,TGTGCCAGCAGCCAGCGCGGGGGGGATCAGCCCCAGCATTTT,NA,TRBJ1-5,TRBV7-2,NA
CASRPGGGNQPQHF,TGTGCCAGCAGGCCCGGAGGCGGTAATCAGCCCCAGCATTTT,NA,TRBJ1-5,TRBV28,NA
CASSVDGSGTDTQYF,TGTGCCAGCAGCGTAGACGGGAGTGGCACAGATACGCAGTATTTT,NA,TRBJ2-3,TRBV9,NA
CASSTRDRGTTGELFF,TGTGCCAGTAGTACCCGGGACAGGGGTACCACCGGGGAGCTGTTTTTT,NA,TRBJ2-2,TRBV19,TRBD1
CASSFREKLFF,TGTGCCAGCAGTTTTCGGGAAAAACTGTTTTTT,NA,TRBJ1-4,TRBV12-3/TRBV12-4,NA
CASSVAQGVGYTF,TGTGCCAGCAGTGTAGCACAGGGGGTAGGCTACACCTTC,once,TRBJ1-2,TRBV6-1,TRBD1
CASSAHRGSDTQYF,TGTGCCAGCAGCGCCCACAGGGGGTCAGATACGCAGTATTTT,NA,TRBJ2-3,TRBV14,TRBD1
CASSVASGGYNEQFF,TGTGCCAGCAGCGTAGCCAGCGGGGGTTACAATGAGCAGTTCTTC,NA,TRBJ2-1,TRBV9,TRBD2
CASSETGLRTEAFF,TGTGCCAGCAGTGAAACAGGGTTGAGAACTGAAGCTTTCTTT,NA,TRBJ1-1,TRBV25-1,NA
CASSFGQGSTQPQHF,TGTGCCAGCAGCTTCGGACAGGGGTCGACTCAGCCCCAGCATTTT,NA,TRBJ1-5,TRBV7-9,TRBD1
CASSLALAGLHEQFF,TGTGCCAGCAGCTTGGCGCTAGCGGGGTTACATGAGCAGTTCTTC,NA,TRBJ2-1,TRBV5-4,TRBD2
CASRYPRGSTEAFF,TGTGCCAGCAGGTACCCTCGGGGGAGCACTGAAGCTTTCTTT,NA,TRBJ1-1,TRBV28,NA
CASTLTGGSSYEQYF,TGTGCCAGCACCTTAACAGGGGGCTCCTCCTACGAGCAGTACTTC,NA,TRBJ2-7,TRBV28,TRBD1
CASSIGVGNYGYTF,TGTGCCAGTAGTATCGGGGTTGGAAACTATGGCTACACCTTC,many,TRBJ1-2,TRBV19,NA
CAIKDRTGYEQYF,TGTGCCATCAAGGACAGGACAGGGTACGAGCAGTACTTC,once,TRBJ2-7,TRBV10-3,TRBD1
CASSSWTSVDTQYF,TGTGCCAGCAGTTCCTGGACTAGCGTAGATACGCAGTATTTT,once,TRBJ2-3,TRBV27,TRBD2
CASSPSRTGLNSPLHF,TGTGCCAGCAGTCCCTCTCGGACAGGGTTAAATTCACCCCTCCACTTT,NA,TRBJ1-6,TRBV6-2/TRBV6-3,TRBD1
CASSPAQGALGNQPQHF,TGTGCCAGCTCACCCGCACAGGGGGCGCTTGGCAATCAGCCCCAGCATTTT,NA,TRBJ1-5,TRBV18,TRBD1
CAIRPTGTEGYEQYF,TGTGCCATCAGACCGACAGGTACGGAAGGCTACGAGCAGTACTTC,NA,TRBJ2-7,TRBV10-3,NA
CASSSTGATNEKLFF,TGTGCCAGTAGCTCCACGGGGGCAACTAATGAAAAACTGTTTTTT,NA,TRBJ1-4,TRBV19,NA
CASRILDSLNYGYTF,TGTGCCAGTAGAATCCTGGACAGCCTTAACTATGGCTACACCTTC,NA,TRBJ1-2,TRBV19,NA
CATSSGGGTDTQYF,TGTGCCACCAGTAGTGGGGGGGGCACAGATACGCAGTATTTT,NA,TRBJ2-3,TRBV24-1,TRBD2
CASSVEGLAGGPGNEQYF,TGTGCCAGCAGCGTAGAGGGACTAGCGGGAGGGCCGGGGAACGAGCAGTACTTC,NA,TRBJ2-7,TRBV9,TRBD2
CASSIGGGGTDTQYF,TGTGCCAGTAGTATAGGAGGGGGCGGCACAGATACGCAGTATTTT,few,TRBJ2-3,TRBV19,TRBD1
CASSQNRGNRETQYF,TGTGCCAGCAGCCAAAACAGGGGGAATCGGGAGACCCAGTACTTC,NA,TRBJ2-5,TRBV14,TRBD1
CASSFNSGINTEAFF,TGTGCCAGCTCCTTTAATTCAGGGATTAACACTGAAGCTTTCTTT,NA,TRBJ1-1,TRBV18,NA
CAWSVQLGLEAFF,TGTGCCTGGAGTGTACAATTGGGGCTGGAAGCTTTCTTT,NA,TRBJ1-1,TRBV30,NA
CASRNRGGQETQYF,TGTGCCAGCAGAAACAGGGGGGGCCAAGAGACCCAGTACTTC,NA,TRBJ2-5,TRBV6-5,NA
CASRGGGLGYTF,TGTGCCAGTAGGGGTGGGGGCCTCGGCTACACCTTC,NA,TRBJ1-2,TRBV19,NA
CASSGSGGGLDEQFF,TGTGCCAGCAGCGGTAGCGGGGGGGGATTGGATGAGCAGTTCTTC,NA,TRBJ2-1,TRBV11-2,TRBD2
CASSLVGEHGYTF,TGTGCCAGCAGCTTAGTGGGCGAGCATGGCTACACCTTC,NA,TRBJ1-2,TRBV7-3,NA
CASRGTETGELFF,TGTGCCAGCAGGGGGACAGAAACCGGGGAGCTGTTTTTT,few,TRBJ2-2,TRBV2,TRBD1
CASTRGTGNTEAFF,TGTGCCAGCACCCGAGGGACAGGGAACACTGAAGCTTTCTTT,NA,TRBJ1-1,TRBV2,TRBD1
CASSFGTGYSPLHF,TGTGCCAGCAGTTTTGGGACAGGGTATTCACCCCTCCACTTT,NA,TRBJ1-6,TRBV25-1,TRBD1